The 19 T cell receptor beta chains below all came from one sample that was sequenced in a study of T cell changes during pregnancy in multiple sclerosis. Measured with immunoSEQ multiplex PCR; TCRdb has only the in-frame clones, and not every one. The sample gives 58,000 or so clones, approximately 89% of which show up once; 1.8% is in the top ten. The sequencing used peripheral blood, collected after pregnancy. These receptors came from a female donor with multiple sclerosis, enrolled in a pregnancy study.

V usage is TRBV5-4 and J usage is TRBJ2-7; D call uncertain. Trimming pared 4 bases from V and 6 bases from J, leaving 20 bases between. This CDR3 is 15 amino acids long. Germline V gene data show CDR1 as SGHNT and CDR2 as YYREEE (reference sequence). CDR3 protein: CASSMAGRVPGEQYF. The DNA of the CDR3 is TGTGCCAGCAGCATGGCCGGTCGAGTACCGGGCGAGCAGTACTTC.

CDR3 loop: CASSPASGGAYEQFF. CDR3 nucleotide sequence: TGTGCCAGCTCGCCGGCTAGCGGGGGGGCGTATGAGCAGTTCTTC. The chain recombines TRBV18 with TRBJ2-1; 12 positions agree with TRBD2. This CDR3 is 15 amino acids long. Germline CDR1 KGHSH, CDR2 LQKENI. V was clipped by 6 bases and J by 8 bases; unmatched bases: 8.

The chain carries TRBV18 and TRBJ1-2; 7 bases fit TRBD1. This CDR3 contains 16 residues. CDR1 is KGHSH, CDR2 LQKENI, per germline. Trimming cost V 6 bases and J 8 bases; bases outside gene matches: 18. The CDR3 sequence: CASSLNAGTASGGYTF. In DNA, the CDR3 is TGTGCCAGCTCGTTGAATGCCGGGACAGCGTCTGGGGGCTACACCTTC.

The chain recombines TRBV13 with TRBJ1-2, with 8 nucleotides matching TRBD1. This CDR3 contains 15 residues. V was pared by 2 bases and J by 8 bases, with 10 bases of the junction left unmatched. The germline gives CDR1 PRHDT, CDR2 FYEKMQ (reference sequence). The CDR3 DNA reads as TGTGCCAGCAGCTTAAGCCTACAGGGGGTGGGCGGCTACACCTTC. Protein product: CASSLSLQGVGGYTF.

The chain employs TRBV27 and TRBJ1-2; D gene ambiguous. V was clipped by 7 bases and J by 7 bases, with 16 bases between them. Germline CDR1 and CDR2: MNHEY and SMNVEV (reference sequence). The CDR3 runs to 13 residues. CDR3 DNA sequence: TGTGCCAGCAAAAGGAGGGAATGGGTTGGCTACACCTTC. This codes for CASKRREWVGYTF.

The V and J genes are TRBV11-1 and TRBJ1-2; D not certain. This CDR3 spans 16 amino acids. Trimming cost V 3 bases and J 2 bases, with 16 bases left between them. In germline, CDR1 is SGHAT, CDR2 FQDESV (reference sequence). CDR3 sequence: CASSFGSGRTNYGYTF. As DNA, the CDR3 is TGTGCCAGCAGCTTCGGGAGTGGACGCACCAACTATGGCTACACCTTC.

The chain carries TRBV30 and TRBJ2-3; no reliable D call. The V end lost 1 base, the J end lost 0 bases, and 8 bases lay between the germline ends. CDR1 is GTSNPN and CDR2 is SVGIG in the germline V gene (reference sequence). The CDR3 covers 14 residues. CDR3 coding DNA: TGTGCCTGGAGTGGTCTACCTAGCACAGATACGCAGTATTTT. This encodes CAWSGLPSTDTQYF. Full variable domain (remainder filled in from reference TRBV30 and TRBJ2-3): SQTIHQWPATLVQPVGSPLSLECTVEGTSNPNLYWYRQAAGRGLQLLFYSVGIGQISSEVPQNLSASRPQDRQFILSSKKLLLSDSGFYLCAWSGLPSTDTQYFGPGTRLTVL.

V gene TRBV7-2 combines with J gene TRBJ1-4; 7 bases match TRBD1. J gave up 3 bases and V 3 bases, and 1 base lay outside the gene matches. Germline V lookup: CDR1 SGHTA, CDR2 FQGNSA. The CDR3 loop spans 14 amino acids. This CDR3 is CASSFQGANEKLFF. The CDR3 DNA is TGTGCCAGCAGCTTCCAGGGGGCTAATGAAAAACTGTTTTTT.

The chain recombines TRBV5-6 with TRBJ1-1; 7 bases match TRBD1. Trimming cost V 2 bases and J 7 bases; bases outside gene matches: 11. The CDR3 totals 15 residues. The germline V gene has CDR1 SGHDT and CDR2 YYEEEE. CDR3 DNA sequence: TGTGCCAGCAGCTTATCACAGGGGATGGTAAGTGAAGCTTTCTTT. This gives the protein CASSLSQGMVSEAFF.

The V call is TRBV11-3, the J call TRBJ1-1; D is uncertain. Germline CDR1 SGHNT, CDR2 YENEEA. V lost 3 bases and J 0 bases, leaving 5 bases between the germline ends. This CDR3 contains 13 residues. CDR3 region: CASSLRLNTEAFF. CDR3 sequence (DNA): TGTGCCAGCAGCTTGCGTCTGAACACTGAAGCTTTCTTT. Together with reference TRBV11-3 and TRBJ1-1, the CDR3 gives the full variable domain: EAGVVQSPRYKIIEKKQPVAFWCNPISGHNTLYWYLQNLGQGPELLIRYENEEAVDDSQLPKDRFSAERLKGVDSTLKIQPAELGDSAVYLCASSLRLNTEAFFGQGTRLTVV.

V usage is TRBV15 and J usage is TRBJ2-6; weak D call: TRBD1 (6 bases). The V and J ends lost 2 bases and 0 bases respectively, with 8 bases between them. The CDR3 is made up of 16 amino acids. Germline V gene sequence: CDR1 LNHNV, CDR2 YYDKDF (reference sequence). The CDR3 reads CATSRNRDSGANVLTF. CDR3 bases: TGTGCCACCAGCAGAAACAGGGACTCTGGGGCCAACGTCCTGACTTTC. The whole variable domain, remainder taken from reference TRBV15 and TRBJ2-6, is DAMVIQNPRYQVTQFGKPVTLSCSQTLNHNVMYWYQQKSSQAPKLLFHYYDKDFNNEADTPDNFQSRRPNTSFCFLDIRSPGLGDTAMYLCATSRNRDSGANVLTFGAGSRLTVL.

The chain employs TRBV4-1 and TRBJ2-2; 7 bases line up with TRBD1. CDR3 length equals 15 residues. Germline assignment: CDR1 MGHRA and CDR2 YSYEKL. Trimming cost V 1 base and J 8 bases; bases outside gene matches: 7. The CDR3 loop reads CASSQGDRVLGELFF. CDR3 bases: TGCGCCAGCAGCCAAGGAGACAGGGTACTGGGGGAGCTGTTTTTT.

The chain carries TRBV6-6 and TRBJ2-1; no firm D call. The V end lost 5 bases, the J end lost 7 bases, and 9 bases lay between the germline ends. The CDR3 runs 12 residues. The germline V gene encodes CDR1 MNHNY and CDR2 SVGAGI (reference sequence). The CDR3 DNA is TGTGCCAGCAGTGACGGAGAGAATGAGCAGTTCTTC. Amino acids: CASSDGENEQFF.

This clone was seen only once. The V gene is TRBV11-2, the J gene TRBJ2-1; a weak D match, TRBD1 (6 bases). Germline assignment: CDR1 SGHAT and CDR2 FQNNGV. The CDR3 has 11 amino acids. The germline V and J ends were trimmed by 0 bases and 12 bases, with 6 bases remaining between them. CDR3 loop: CASSLEGGQFF. The CDR3 DNA is TGTGCCAGCAGCTTAGAAGGGGGGCAGTTCTTC.

V and J are TRBV7-9 and TRBJ2-7, with 7 bases identical to TRBD2. Unmatched junction bases numbered 8, after V lost 4 bases and J lost 2 bases. This CDR3 has 15 amino acids. The germline V gene encodes CDR1 SEHNR and CDR2 FQNEAQ (reference sequence). This CDR3 is CASSSPSGGAYEQYF. The CDR3 bases are TGTGCCAGCAGCTCCCCTAGCGGAGGGGCCTACGAGCAGTACTTC.

V usage is TRBV2 and J usage is TRBJ1-5, with D hard to call. Germline-derived CDR1 and CDR2 are SNHLY and FYNNEI. Trimming cost V 3 bases and J 0 bases, with 9 bases left between them. This CDR3 region has 15 residues. The CDR3 protein is CASSELEYSNQPQHF. The CDR3 bases are TGTGCCAGCAGTGAGTTGGAGTATAGCAATCAGCCCCAGCATTTT.

V and J are TRBV19 and TRBJ1-4, with D maybe TRBD1 (5 bases). The CDR3 loop spans 15 amino acids. CDR1 is LNHDA, CDR2 SQIVND, per germline (reference sequence). V was pared by 5 bases and J by 4 bases, with 14 bases between. The CDR3, as DNA: TGTGCCAGTAGTGTGCGGGGGATCTTTAATGAAAAACTGTTTTTT. Residues: CASSVRGIFNEKLFF.

The table lists this clone with a few counts. J is TRBJ2-3 and V is TRBV6-1; 10 bases are a match to TRBD2. The CDR3 runs 15 residues. The germline gives CDR1 MNHNS, CDR2 SASEGT. Trimming removed 4 bases from V and 2 bases from J; junction bases left unmatched: 3. CDR3 sequence: CASSVSGGATDTQYF. The CDR3, as DNA: TGTGCCAGCAGTGTCAGCGGGGGGGCCACAGATACGCAGTATTTT.

The V gene is TRBV30, the J gene TRBJ1-2; TRBD1 might be the D (6 bases). Germline V gives CDR1 GTSNPN, CDR2 SVGIG (reference sequence). V was shortened by 2 bases and J by 3 bases, with 7 bases between the two germline ends. This CDR3 contains 12 residues. CDR3 coding DNA: TGTGCCTGGAGTCGGACAGACTATGGCTACACCTTC. It translates to CAWSRTDYGYTF.